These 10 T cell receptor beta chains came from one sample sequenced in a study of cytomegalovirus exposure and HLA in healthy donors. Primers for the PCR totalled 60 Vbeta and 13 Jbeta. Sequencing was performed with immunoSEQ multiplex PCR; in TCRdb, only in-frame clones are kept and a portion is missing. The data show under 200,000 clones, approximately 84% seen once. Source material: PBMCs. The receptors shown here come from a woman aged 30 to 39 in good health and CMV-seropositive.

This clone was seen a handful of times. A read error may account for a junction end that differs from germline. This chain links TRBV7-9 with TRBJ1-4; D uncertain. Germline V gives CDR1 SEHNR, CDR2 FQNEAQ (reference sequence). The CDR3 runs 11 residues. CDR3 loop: CSSSWEAKLFF. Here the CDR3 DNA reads TGTTCCAGCAGCTGGGAGGCAAAACTGTTTTTT.

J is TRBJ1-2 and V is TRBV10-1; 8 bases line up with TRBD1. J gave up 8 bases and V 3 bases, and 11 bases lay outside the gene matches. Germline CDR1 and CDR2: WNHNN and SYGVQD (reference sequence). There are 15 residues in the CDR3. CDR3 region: CASSDYADRVDGYTF. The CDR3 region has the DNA TGCGCCAGCAGTGACTACGCGGACAGGGTCGACGGCTACACCTTC.

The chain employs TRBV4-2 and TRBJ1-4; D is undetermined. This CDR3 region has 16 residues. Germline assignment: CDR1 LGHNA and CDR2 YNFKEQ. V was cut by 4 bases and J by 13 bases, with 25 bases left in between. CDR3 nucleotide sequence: TGTGCCAGCAGCCCCCTTGGAGGCCGAGGATTGGAATTACTGTTTTTT. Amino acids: CASSPLGGRGLELLFF.

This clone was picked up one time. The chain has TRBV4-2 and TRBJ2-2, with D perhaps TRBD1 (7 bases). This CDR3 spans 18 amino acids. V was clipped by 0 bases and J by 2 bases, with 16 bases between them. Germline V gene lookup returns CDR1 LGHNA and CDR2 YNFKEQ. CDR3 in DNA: TGTGCCAGCAGCCAAGAAGGGGGGACAGCACCTAACACCGGGGAGCTGTTTTTT. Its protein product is CASSQEGGTAPNTGELFF.

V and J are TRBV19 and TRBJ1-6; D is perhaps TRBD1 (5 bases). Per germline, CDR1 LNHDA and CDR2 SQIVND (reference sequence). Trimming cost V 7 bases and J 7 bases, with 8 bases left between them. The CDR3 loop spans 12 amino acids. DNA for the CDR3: TGTGCCAGTAATCACAGGAATTCACCCCTCCACTTT. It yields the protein CASNHRNSPLHF.

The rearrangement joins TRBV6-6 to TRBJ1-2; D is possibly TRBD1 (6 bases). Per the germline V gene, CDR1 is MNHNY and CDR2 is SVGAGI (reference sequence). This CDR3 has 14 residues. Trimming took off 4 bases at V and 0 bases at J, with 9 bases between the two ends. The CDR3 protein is CASSSGQTNYGYTF. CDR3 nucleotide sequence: TGTGCCAGCAGTTCGGGACAAACTAACTATGGCTACACCTTC.

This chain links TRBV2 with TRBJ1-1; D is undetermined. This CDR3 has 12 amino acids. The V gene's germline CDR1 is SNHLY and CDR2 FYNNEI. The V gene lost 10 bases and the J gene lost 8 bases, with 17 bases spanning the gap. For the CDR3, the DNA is TGTGCCAACCCCTCGGGGAGCAGCGAAGCTTTCTTT. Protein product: CANPSGSSEAFF.

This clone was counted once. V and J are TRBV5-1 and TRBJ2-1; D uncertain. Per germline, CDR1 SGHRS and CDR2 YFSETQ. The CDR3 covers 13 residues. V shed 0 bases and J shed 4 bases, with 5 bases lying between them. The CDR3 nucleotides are TGCGCCAGCAGCTTGGTCGGGTACAATGAGCAGTTCTTC. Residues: CASSLVGYNEQFF.

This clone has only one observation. DNA of the CDR3: TGTGCCAGCAGCTCCTGGACAGGGAACACTGAAGCTTTCTTT. Its translation: CASSSWTGNTEAFF. The chain links TRBV5-6 to TRBJ1-1; 7 bases align to TRBD1. CDR1 SGHDT and CDR2 YYEEEE come from the germline V gene. The CDR3 extends over 14 amino acids. Trimming cost V 3 bases and J 1 base; bases outside gene matches: 3.

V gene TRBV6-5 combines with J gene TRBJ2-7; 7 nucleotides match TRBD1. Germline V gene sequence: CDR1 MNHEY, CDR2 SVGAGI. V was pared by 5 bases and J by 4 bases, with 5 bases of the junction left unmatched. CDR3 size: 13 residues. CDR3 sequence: CASSKGGLYEQYF. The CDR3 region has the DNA TGTGCCAGCAGTAAAGGGGGCCTTTACGAGCAGTACTTC.